These T cell receptor beta chains were read from a single sample in a study of blood T cell repertoires in COVID-19. TCRdb's table, derived via immunoSEQ multiplex PCR, lists solely in-frame clones and lacks some. The sample contains about 280,000 clones, about 82% of which appear only once. The sequencing input was peripheral blood. The receptors here all came from a man aged 45 to 65 with active or convalescent COVID-19. Each CDR3 is given with its conserved first and last residue. A D gene is named only where the DNA matches it firmly. Expanded clones are given a class, and other clones once, few, many or no size at all.

size | D | J | V | DNA | CDR3
. | . | TRBJ1-2 | TRBV19 | TGTGCCAGTAGTATTCATGGGGCGCGAGACTATGGCTACACCTTC | CASSIHGARDYGYTF
. | TRBD2 | TRBJ2-7 | TRBV4-1 | TGCGCCAGCAGCCAACCATTAGCGGGGGCATTGTCCTACGAGCAGTACTTC | CASSQPLAGALSYEQYF
. | TRBD2 | TRBJ2-1 | TRBV24-1 | TGTGCCACCCCCGATAGCGGGTCCCCAGGCAATGAGCAGTTCTTC | CATPDSGSPGNEQFF
. | TRBD2 | TRBJ2-3 | TRBV5-1 | TGCGCCAGCAGTTATAGCGGGACCCTAAGCACAGATACGCAGTATTTT | CASSYSGTLSTDTQYF
. | . | TRBJ1-5 | TRBV28 | TGTGCCAGCACCCTTGAGGGGGTCAGTAGCAATCAGCCCCAGCATTTT | CASTLEGVSSNQPQHF
. | . | TRBJ1-5 | TRBV5-5 | TGTGCCAGCAGCTTGGCCCTTGTCCACAATCAGTCCCAGCATTTT | CASSLALVHNQSQHF
once | . | TRBJ2-4 | TRBV2 | TGTGCCAGCAGGAGAGAGAGTACGGCCAAAAACATTCAGTACTTC | CASRRESTAKNIQYF
. | . | TRBJ1-6 | TRBV19 | TGTGCCAGTAGTATAGGTTCGACAGGTTTTACCGGACCTTCCCTCCACTTT | CASSIGSTGFTGPSLHF
. | . | TRBJ1-1 | TRBV30 | TGTGCCTGGAGTGTAGGGCGGTGGGGACAAAAGAACACTGAAGCTTTCTTT | CAWSVGRWGQKNTEAFF
. | . | TRBJ1-6 | TRBV6-5 | TGTGCCAGCAGTTACGATGGGGGGTGGGGTTCACCCCTCCACTTT | CASSYDGGWGSPLHF
. | . | TRBJ2-1 | TRBV4-2 | TGTGCCAGCAGCCAAGATACGACTCGCAATGAGCAGTTCTTC | CASSQDTTRNEQFF
. | . | TRBJ1-4 | TRBV4-3 | TGCGCCAGCAGCCTATTCGCCCGTCCAGGACAGCAGAATGAAAAACTGTTTTTT | CASSLFARPGQQNEKLFF
. | TRBD2 | TRBJ2-1 | TRBV5-1 | TGCGCCAGCAGCTTGACGGGGGGAACGGGGTACAATGAGCAGTTCTTC | CASSLTGGTGYNEQFF
. | . | TRBJ1-5 | TRBV19 | TGTGCCAGTACCACGGGGGGGAATCAGCCCCAGCATTTT | CASTTGGNQPQHF
. | . | TRBJ1-1 | TRBV23-1 | TGCGCCAGCAGTCGCCTCCCTTCGAGGAACACTGAAGCTTTCTTT | CASSRLPSRNTEAFF
once | TRBD2 | TRBJ2-7 | TRBV29-1 | TGCAGCGTTGAAGATCCGGGTAGCGGGAGTGACTACGAGCAGTACTTC | CSVEDPGSGSDYEQYF
. | . | TRBJ2-6 | TRBV28 | TGTGCCAGCAGTTTTAGCAGCTCTGGGGCCAACGTCCTGACTTTC | CASSFSSSGANVLTF
. | TRBD2 | TRBJ2-3 | TRBV12-5 | TGTGCTAGTGGTTTGGTCCCTCTTCCTATAAGCGGGAGGGCCTCGATGGATACGCAGTATTTT | CASGLVPLPISGRASMDTQYF
. | TRBD1 | TRBJ1-1 | TRBV9 | TGTGCCAGCAGCATTTCGACAGGGGAAAACACTGAAGCTTTCTTT | CASSISTGENTEAFF
. | TRBD1 | TRBJ2-2 | TRBV24-1 | TGTGCCACCAGCGGGACAGGGAACACCGGGGAGCTGTTTTTT | CATSGTGNTGELFF
. | TRBD1 | TRBJ2-2 | TRBV4-1 | TGCGCCAGCAGCGACAGGGGGAACACCGGGGAGCTGTTTTTT | CASSDRGNTGELFF
. | TRBD2 | TRBJ2-7 | TRBV15 | TGTGCCACCAGCAGAGGGGGTAGCGGGAGATCTAGAAACGAGCAGTACTTC | CATSRGGSGRSRNEQYF
. | . | TRBJ2-7 | TRBV5-5 | TGTGCCAGCAGACAAACAGGGTCCCACGAGCAGTACTTC | CASRQTGSHEQYF
once | . | TRBJ1-4 | TRBV4-2 | TGTGCCAGCAGCCTGAATGGGGCAGGGGTGAATGAAAAACTGTTTTTT | CASSLNGAGVNEKLFF
. | . | TRBJ2-5 | TRBV4-1 | TGCGCCAGCAGCCAAGATACGAGGAAAGAGACCCAGTACTTC | CASSQDTRKETQYF
. | TRBD2 | TRBJ2-1 | TRBV5-1 | TGCGCCAGCAGCTTCGCTAGCGGCTCCTACAATGAGCAGTTCTTC | CASSFASGSYNEQFF
. | . | TRBJ1-5 | TRBV5-8 | TGTGCCAGCAGGCCCGCGGGGGGCAATCAGCCCCAGCATTTT | CASRPAGGNQPQHF